This T cell receptor beta chain was found in a study of shared clonotypes between healthy human individuals. Background on the study: CD4 naive and CD4 memory each took three plates per donor, while CD8 naive took two and CD8 memory one. Findings of the study overall: Clonotypes shared by all four sorted-subset donors had higher generation probabilities than non-shared clonotypes.

The CDR3 is 10 residues long. V lost 8 bases and J 5 bases, leaving 6 bases between the germline ends. From germline, CDR1 is SNHLY and CDR2 FYNNEI. Regarding this clone: What it binds is unknown. The sample contains more than one DNA sequence encoding this CDR3.

CD45RO-negative CD8 cells positively selected for CCR7 made up the naive population, which excluded terminally differentiated effector memory CD45RA+ cells. Investigators spread the genomic DNA of each subset evenly over several immunoSEQ plates. In the authors' workflow: Owing to the provision of junction-only sequences devoid of quality scores by immunoSEQ, filtering differed. Assay: immunoSEQ multiplex PCR; the TCRdb copy retains only in-frame clones and omits some. The V and J calls and clone size are taken from that table; D and trimming were inferred from the DNA. The repertoire includes 550,000 to 750,000 clones, 92% of them detected once, and 24% sits in the top ten.

This rearrangement joins TRBV2 to TRBJ1-2; D gene ambiguous. The receptor's source is a man aged 25-40 years in good health. The sequencing input was naive CD8+ T cells sorted from blood. CDR3 region: CASGGYGYTF. DNA for the CDR3: TGTGCCAGCGGTGGATATGGCTACACCTTC.